This passage covers 11 T cell receptor beta chains from one sample sequenced in a study of OX40 agonist ivuxolimab in advanced cancers. Profiling relied on immunoSEQ multiplex PCR, and the TCRdb table lists in-frame clones only, not all of them. The sample includes about 72,000 clones, about 88% seen only once; the top ten take over 9.5%. This material consisted of CD4+ or CD8+ T cells sorted from blood, taken in a trial of the OX40 agonist ivuxolimab. These receptors were collected from an adult with an advanced solid tumor such as melanoma, head and neck, liver or kidney cancer.

The gene calls are TRBV15 and TRBJ2-5; 14 nucleotides line up with TRBD2. The CDR3 is made up of 18 amino acids. Germline CDR1 LNHNV, CDR2 YYDKDF (reference sequence). V shed 3 bases and J 5 bases; nucleotides not matched to a gene: 11. The CDR3 protein is CATSRLRLAGGDGETQYF. DNA of the CDR3: TGTGCCACCAGCAGGTTGCGACTAGCGGGAGGGGACGGGGAGACCCAGTACTTC.

J is TRBJ1-5 and V is TRBV6-5, with D possibly being TRBD1 (6 bases). Germline V gene data show CDR1 as MNHEY and CDR2 as SVGAGI. CDR3 size: 16 residues. V lost 0 bases to trimming and J lost 3 bases, with 12 bases between them. The CDR3 loop reads CASSYSAGANNQPQHF. Written as DNA, the CDR3 is TGTGCCAGCAGTTACTCAGCAGGGGCCAACAATCAGCCCCAGCATTTT.

The chain is built from TRBV19 and TRBJ1-5, with TRBD1 matching over 9 bases. In germline, CDR1 is LNHDA, CDR2 SQIVND (reference sequence). V lost 10 bases to trimming and J lost 6 bases; unmatched junction nucleotides: 10. The CDR3 spans 14 residues. The CDR3 spells CATKPGTGTQPQHF. The CDR3 region has the DNA TGTGCCACCAAGCCGGGGACAGGGACTCAGCCCCAGCATTTT.

This clone has only a few counts. The rearrangement links TRBV9 to TRBJ2-1; TRBD2 aligns across 7 bases. The V and J ends lost 1 base and 4 bases, in that order; junction bases with no gene match: 5. This CDR3 has 15 amino acids. Germline CDR1 is SGDLS and CDR2 is YYNGEE. Written as DNA, the CDR3 is TGTGCCAGCAGCGTATCTAGCGGAGATTACAATGAGCAGTTCTTC. Its protein product is CASSVSSGDYNEQFF.

J is TRBJ1-5 and V is TRBV4-1; weak D call: TRBD1 (6 bases). V was clipped by 3 bases and J by 1 base, with 10 bases between them. Germline CDR1 MGHRA, CDR2 YSYEKL. The CDR3 runs to 15 residues. The CDR3 region is CASSQQGMSNQPQHF. DNA of the CDR3: TGCGCCAGCAGCCAGCAGGGGATGAGCAATCAGCCCCAGCATTTT.

This clone appeared a single time. The genes are TRBV28 and TRBJ2-5; D might be TRBD1 or TRBD2, each matching 5 bases. Per germline, CDR1 MDHEN and CDR2 SYDVKM. V lost 6 bases and J 1 base, leaving 12 bases between the germline ends. There are 14 residues in the CDR3. The CDR3 coding sequence is TGTGCCAGCAGAACTCCGGGGCCCCAAGAGACCCAGTACTTC. Protein sequence: CASRTPGPQETQYF.

To note about this clone: Germline and junction disagree at one end, which may indicate a read error. This rearrangement joins TRBV27 to TRBJ1-2; 7 bases align to TRBD1. The CDR3 runs 15 residues. CDR1 is MNHEY, CDR2 SMNVEV, per germline (reference sequence). CDR3 sequence: CAGSSQNPTGEGYTF. The CDR3 DNA reads as TGTGCCGGCAGTTCCCAAAACCCTACAGGGGAGGGCTACACCTTC.

The chain joins TRBV7-2 to TRBJ1-2; D may be TRBD1 (5 bases). The CDR3 consists of 15 residues. Deletions cut 6 bases from V and 4 bases from J, with 18 bases between. Germline values: CDR1 SGHTA, CDR2 FQGNSA. DNA of the CDR3: TGTGCCAGCAGTCGTTCGCCAGGGAACGGCTATGGCTACACCTTC. This sequence encodes CASSRSPGNGYGYTF.

V is TRBV9 and J is TRBJ2-1; 15 positions match TRBD2. Trimming removed 3 bases from V and 3 bases from J; junction bases left unmatched: 7. Germline-derived CDR1 and CDR2 are SGDLS and YYNGEE. This CDR3 has 18 residues. The CDR3 DNA is TGTGCCAGCAGCGGGCCCGGACTAGCGGGGGGGTTCTACAATGAGCAGTTCTTC. Translating gives CASSGPGLAGGFYNEQFF.

V usage is TRBV5-1 and J usage is TRBJ2-7; D gene uncertain. This CDR3 has 12 residues. V was shortened by 2 bases and J by 3 bases, with 6 bases between the two germline ends. CDR1 SGHRS and CDR2 YFSETQ come from the germline V gene. The CDR3 bases are TGCGCCAGCAGCTTTTCTGGCTACGAGCAGTACTTC. It is translated as CASSFSGYEQYF.

The chain uses TRBV6-1 and TRBJ2-7, with 10 bases matching TRBD1. V shed 5 bases, J shed 0 bases, and the junction held 4 bases outside the gene matches. Per the germline V gene, CDR1 is MNHNS and CDR2 is SASEGT. This CDR3 has 15 amino acids. The CDR3 loop reads CASSRGTGDSYEQYF. The CDR3 region has the DNA TGTGCCAGCAGTAGAGGGACAGGGGACTCCTACGAGCAGTACTTC.